This TCR beta chain appears in the sequencing data of a study of neurological immune-mediated disorders. cDNA synthesis was performed by 5'RACE with 10-nucleotide random UMIs. TCRdb re-called the 5' RACE reads with MiXCR, one entry per CDR3 protein. Of around 79,000 distinct CDR3 sequences in the sample, over 12% were seen once. Germline CDR1 and CDR2: SGHTA and FQGNSA. The V segment lost 5 bases and the J segment 8 bases; nucleotides outside the gene matches: 10. CDR3 length: 15 residues. This clonotype was recorded at least ten times. V is TRBV7-2 and J is TRBJ1-4, with 8 bases fitting TRBD1. What was sequenced was PBMCs. The sequence derives from a woman in her fifties or sixties in good health. CDR3 sequence reads: CASSSPTGVREKLFF. CDR3 nucleotide sequence: TGTGCCAGCAGCAGTCCGACAGGGGTTCGCGAAAAACTGTTTTTT.